This T cell receptor (beta chain) was sequenced for a study of T cell changes during pregnancy in multiple sclerosis. Libraries were prepared by immunoSEQ multiplex PCR; TCRdb keeps only in-frame clonotypes and omits some of them. This table has 70,000 to 75,000 clones, just over 90% appearing once. The CDR3 has 16 amino acids. The germline V gene has CDR1 SGHVS and CDR2 FQNEAQ. V was shortened by 5 bases and J by 0 bases, with 11 bases between the two germline ends. This sequence originates from a female donor in good health, enrolled as a control in a pregnancy study. The V and J genes are TRBV7-8 and TRBJ2-6; D call uncertain. Material: peripheral blood, obtained in the second trimester of pregnancy. The CDR3 loop is CASSPSRGSGANVLTF. The CDR3 DNA reads as TGTGCCAGCAGCCCGAGTAGAGGCTCTGGGGCCAACGTCCTGACTTTC. Full variable domain (missing parts from reference TRBV7-8 and TRBJ2-6): GAGVSQSPRYKVAKRGQDVALRCDPISGHVSLFWYQQALGQGPEFLTYFQNEAQLDKSGLPSDRFFAERPEGSVSTLKIQRTQQEDSAVYLCASSPSRGSGANVLTFGAGSRLTVL.